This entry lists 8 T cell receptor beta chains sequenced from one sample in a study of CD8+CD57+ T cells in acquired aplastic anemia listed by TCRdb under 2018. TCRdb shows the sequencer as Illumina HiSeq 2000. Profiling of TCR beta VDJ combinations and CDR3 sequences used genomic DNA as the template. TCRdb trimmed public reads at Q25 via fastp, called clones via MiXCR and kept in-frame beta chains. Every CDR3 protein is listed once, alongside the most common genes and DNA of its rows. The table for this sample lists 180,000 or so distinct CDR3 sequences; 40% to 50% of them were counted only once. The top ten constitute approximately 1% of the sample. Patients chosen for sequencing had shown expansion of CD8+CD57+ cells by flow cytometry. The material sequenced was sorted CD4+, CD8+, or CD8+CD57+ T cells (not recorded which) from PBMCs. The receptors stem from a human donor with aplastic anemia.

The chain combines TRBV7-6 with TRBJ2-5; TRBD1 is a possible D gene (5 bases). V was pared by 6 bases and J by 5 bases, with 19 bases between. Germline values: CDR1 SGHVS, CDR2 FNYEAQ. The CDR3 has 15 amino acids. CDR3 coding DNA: TGTGCCAGCAGTATAAGAGACCTAAAGGGGGAGACCCAGTACTTC. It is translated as CASSIRDLKGETQYF. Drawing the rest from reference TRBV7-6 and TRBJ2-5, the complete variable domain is GAGVSQSPRYKVTKRGQDVALRCDPISGHVSLYWYRQALGQGPEFLTYFNYEAQQDKSGLPNDRFSAERPEGSISTLTIQRTEQRDSAMYRCASSIRDLKGETQYFGPGTRLLVL.

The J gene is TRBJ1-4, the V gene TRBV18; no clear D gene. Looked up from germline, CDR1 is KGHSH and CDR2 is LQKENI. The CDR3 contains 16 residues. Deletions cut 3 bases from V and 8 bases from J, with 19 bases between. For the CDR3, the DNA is TGTGCCAGCTCACCCCGTGAGGGAGCACAGAGCGAAAAACTGTTTTTT. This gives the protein CASSPREGAQSEKLFF.

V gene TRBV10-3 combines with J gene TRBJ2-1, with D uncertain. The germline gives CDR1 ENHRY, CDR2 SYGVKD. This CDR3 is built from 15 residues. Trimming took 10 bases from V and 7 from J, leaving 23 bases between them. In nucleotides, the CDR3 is TGTGCCACCAGCAGCGAACAGACCTCGCCAAATGAGCAGTTCTTC. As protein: CATSSEQTSPNEQFF.

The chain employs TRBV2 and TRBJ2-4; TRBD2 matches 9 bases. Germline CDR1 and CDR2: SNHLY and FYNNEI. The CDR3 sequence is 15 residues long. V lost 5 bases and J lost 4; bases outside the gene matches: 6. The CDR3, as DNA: TGTGCCAGCAGTCCCTATAGCGGGGGAAAAAACATTCAGTACTTC. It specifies CASSPYSGGKNIQYF.

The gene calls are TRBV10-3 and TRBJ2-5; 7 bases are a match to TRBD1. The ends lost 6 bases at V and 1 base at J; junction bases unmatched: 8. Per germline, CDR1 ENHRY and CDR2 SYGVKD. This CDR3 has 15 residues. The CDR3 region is CAISSGQARQETQYF. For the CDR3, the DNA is TGTGCCATCAGCTCCGGACAGGCTCGCCAAGAGACCCAGTACTTC.

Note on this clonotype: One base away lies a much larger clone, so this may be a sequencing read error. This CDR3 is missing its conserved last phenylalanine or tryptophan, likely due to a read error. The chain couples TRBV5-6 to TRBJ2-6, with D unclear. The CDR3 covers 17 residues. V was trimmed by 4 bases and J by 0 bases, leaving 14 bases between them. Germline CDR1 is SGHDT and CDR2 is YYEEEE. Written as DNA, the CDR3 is TGTGCCAGCAGCCCGTGGGTAGGGCCCTCTGGGGCCAACGTCCTGACTCTC. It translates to CASSPWVGPSGANVLTL.

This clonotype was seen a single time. CDR3 sequence: CATSRDGTGSDTEAFF. CDR3 in DNA: TGTGCCACCAGCAGAGACGGGACAGGGAGTGACACTGAAGCTTTCTTT. The chain employs TRBV15 and TRBJ1-1; TRBD1 agrees at 9 bases. This CDR3 has 16 residues. Germline V lookup: CDR1 LNHNV, CDR2 YYDKDF (reference sequence). Trimming removed 0 bases from V and 3 bases from J; junction bases left unmatched: 5.

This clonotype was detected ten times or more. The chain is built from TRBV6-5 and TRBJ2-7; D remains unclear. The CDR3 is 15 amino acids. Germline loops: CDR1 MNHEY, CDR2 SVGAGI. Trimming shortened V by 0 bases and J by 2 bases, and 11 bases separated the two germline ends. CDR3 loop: CASSYSAAQPYEQYF. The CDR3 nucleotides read TGTGCCAGCAGTTACTCGGCGGCACAGCCCTACGAGCAGTACTTC.